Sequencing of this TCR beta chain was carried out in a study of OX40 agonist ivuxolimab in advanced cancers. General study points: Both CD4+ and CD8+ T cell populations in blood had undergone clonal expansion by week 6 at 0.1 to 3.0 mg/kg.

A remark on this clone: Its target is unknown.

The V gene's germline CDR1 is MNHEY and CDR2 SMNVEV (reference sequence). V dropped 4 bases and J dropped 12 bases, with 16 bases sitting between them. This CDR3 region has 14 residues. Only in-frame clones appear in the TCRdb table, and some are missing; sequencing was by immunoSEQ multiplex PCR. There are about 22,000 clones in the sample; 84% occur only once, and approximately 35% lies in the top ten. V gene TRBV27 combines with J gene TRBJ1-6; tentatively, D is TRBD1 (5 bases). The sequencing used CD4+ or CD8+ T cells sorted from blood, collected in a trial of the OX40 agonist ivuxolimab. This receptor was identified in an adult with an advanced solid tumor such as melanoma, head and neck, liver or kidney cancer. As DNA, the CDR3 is TGTGCCAGCAGTTCGGATGCCGGGGGGGGACCCCTCCACTTT. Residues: CASSSDAGGGPLHF.